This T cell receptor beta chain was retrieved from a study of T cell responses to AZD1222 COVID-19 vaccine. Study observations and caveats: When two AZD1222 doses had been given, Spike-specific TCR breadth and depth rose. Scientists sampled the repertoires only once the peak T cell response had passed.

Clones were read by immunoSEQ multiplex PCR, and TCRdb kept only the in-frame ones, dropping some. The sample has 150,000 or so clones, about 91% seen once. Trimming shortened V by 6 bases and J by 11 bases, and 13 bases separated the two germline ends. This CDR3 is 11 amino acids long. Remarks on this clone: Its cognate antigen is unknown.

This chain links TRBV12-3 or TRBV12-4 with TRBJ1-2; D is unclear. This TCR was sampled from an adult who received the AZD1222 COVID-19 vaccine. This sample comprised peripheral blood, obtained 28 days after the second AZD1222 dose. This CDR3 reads CASSSSPGYTF. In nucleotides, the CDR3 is TGTGCCAGCAGCTCCTCCCCTGGGTACACCTTC.